The 15 T cell receptor beta chains presented below share a single source sample, sequenced in a study of shared clonotypes between healthy human individuals. Using immunoSEQ multiplex PCR, the repertoire was profiled, and TCRdb retains in-frame clones only, with some absent. Among about 2.5 million clones, around 92% were seen once, and the ten largest hold around 0.38%. The sample consisted of naive CD4+ T cells from PBMCs. Subset described: CD45RA+ positively selected. The origin of the receptors is a man aged 18 to 35 in good health. Some clones in this sample may be carry-over from other donors' samples.

V is TRBV11-1 and J is TRBJ2-7, with D unresolved. From germline, CDR1 is SGHAT and CDR2 FQDESV (reference sequence). The germline V and J ends were trimmed by 2 bases and 3 bases, with 14 bases remaining between them. This CDR3 has 15 residues. The CDR3, as DNA: TGTGCCAGCAGCTTATCCAGCTCCCTGTACTACGAGCAGTACTTC. Translating it yields CASSLSSSLYYEQYF. The entire variable domain, with the rest obtained from reference TRBV11-1 and TRBJ2-7, is as follows: EAEVAQSPRYKITEKSQAVAFWCDPISGHATLYWYRQILGQGPELLVQFQDESVVDDSQLPKDRFSAERLKGVDSTLKIQPAELGDSAMYLCASSLSSSLYYEQYFGPGTRLTVT.

The chain uses TRBV4-2 and TRBJ2-5, with D possibly TRBD2 on 6 matching bases. Germline V gene sequence: CDR1 LGHNA, CDR2 YNFKEQ. V was shortened by 1 base and J by 0 bases, with 9 bases between the two germline ends. The CDR3 is made up of 15 amino acids. The CDR3 sequence: CASSQGTGDQETQYF. The CDR3 DNA reads as TGTGCCAGCAGCCAAGGAACGGGAGACCAAGAGACCCAGTACTTC.

The genes are TRBV7-3 and TRBJ2-2, with 7 bases identical to TRBD1. The CDR3 runs to 16 residues. The junction had 6 bases not matched to a gene; V was cut back by 5 bases and J by 0 bases. Looked up from germline, CDR1 is SGHTA and CDR2 is FQGTGA. CDR3 bases: TGTGCCAGCAGCCCGCAAGGACAGGCGAACACCGGGGAGCTGTTTTTT. Its translation: CASSPQGQANTGELFF.

The CDR3 sequence is CASSLSGQGNTGELFF. For the CDR3, the DNA is TGTGCCAGCAGCCTATCGGGACAGGGGAACACCGGGGAGCTGTTTTTT. The chain joins TRBV9 to TRBJ2-2; TRBD1 matches 9 bases. V lost 4 bases, J lost 1 base, and 5 bases stayed unmatched. The germline V gene has CDR1 SGDLS and CDR2 YYNGEE. This CDR3 is built from 16 residues.

The rearrangement links TRBV27 to TRBJ2-3; TRBD2 agrees at 7 bases. The CDR3 consists of 19 residues. The V segment lost 0 bases and the J segment 2 bases; nucleotides outside the gene matches: 14. Germline values: CDR1 MNHEY, CDR2 SMNVEV (reference sequence). DNA of the CDR3: TGTGCCAGCAGTTTATCGGTAACCAGACTAGCCGACAACACAGATACGCAGTATTTT. It is translated as CASSLSVTRLADNTDTQYF.

This clone was observed a single time. The rearrangement links TRBV25-1 to TRBJ1-1; TRBD1 is a possible D gene (6 bases). Trimming stripped 4 bases from V and 5 bases from J, with 11 bases between. The CDR3 covers 13 residues. Per the germline V gene, CDR1 is MGHDK and CDR2 is SYGVNS. The CDR3: CASSVTQGTEAFF. CDR3 sequence (DNA): TGTGCCAGCAGTGTAACCCAGGGGACTGAAGCTTTCTTT.

The CDR3 DNA reads TGTGCCAGCAGTTTGGACGGCGTTTATTATCCGCAGTACTTC. Its translation is CASSLDGVYYPQYF. The chain joins TRBV27 to TRBJ2-7, with D uncertain. The CDR3 totals 14 residues. V was pared by 3 bases and J by 9 bases, with 18 bases between. Germline V gene lookup returns CDR1 MNHEY and CDR2 SMNVEV (reference sequence).

The V and J genes are TRBV6-4 and TRBJ1-5; 11 nucleotides align to TRBD1. Losses at the gene ends were 6 bases for V and 7 bases for J; bases not matched to a gene: 8. Germline values: CDR1 MRHNA, CDR2 SNTAGT. The CDR3 covers 15 residues. This CDR3 reads CASSAGQGALQPQHF. The CDR3 DNA follows: TGTGCCAGCAGCGCTGGACAGGGGGCTTTGCAGCCCCAGCATTTT.

This rearrangement joins TRBV5-4 to TRBJ2-5, with 10 bases identical to TRBD2. This CDR3 is built from 15 residues. The germline V gene has CDR1 SGHNT and CDR2 YYREEE (reference sequence). V shed 0 bases, J shed 5 bases, and the junction held 4 bases outside the gene matches. The CDR3 reads CASSLGAGGAETQYF. DNA for the CDR3: TGTGCCAGCAGCTTGGGAGCGGGAGGGGCGGAGACCCAGTACTTC.

The gene calls are TRBV6-6 and TRBJ1-1, with 9 nucleotides matching TRBD1. The trim removed 5 bases at V and 5 bases at J, leaving 12 bases unmatched. Germline V gene lookup returns CDR1 MNHNY and CDR2 SVGAGI (reference sequence). This CDR3 is 16 amino acids long. CDR3 sequence reads: CASSLGRGTGRTEAFF. CDR3 coding DNA: TGTGCCAGCAGTCTAGGACGGGGGACAGGGAGGACTGAAGCTTTCTTT.

The chain carries TRBV28 and TRBJ1-4; maybe TRBD1 (5 bases). CDR3 length: 15 residues. CDR1 and CDR2 (germline): MDHEN, SYDVKM. Trimming shortened V by 6 bases and J by 4 bases, and 15 bases separated the two germline ends. The CDR3 sequence is CASSQVGTNNEKLFF. The CDR3 DNA sequence: TGTGCCAGCAGCCAAGTCGGGACGAATAATGAAAAACTGTTTTTT.

The chain joins TRBV6-4 to TRBJ2-3, with TRBD2 identical over 10 bases. The germline CDR1 and CDR2 sequences are MRHNA and SNTAGT. CDR3 size: 17 residues. With 3 bases clipped from V and 6 bases from J, the junction kept 12 bases outside the gene matches. CDR3 coding DNA: TGTGCCAGCAGTGAAAATCCAGCGGGAGGGCCTGGGGATACGCAGTATTTT. As protein: CASSENPAGGPGDTQYF.

The chain's CDR3 is CASSGFEGRGEQYF. CDR3 bases: TGTGCCAGCAGTGGGTTTGAAGGGAGGGGCGAGCAGTACTTC. The chain recombines TRBV27 with TRBJ2-7; 7 bases line up with TRBD2. V trimming: 5 bases; J trimming: 6 bases; junction bases outside the gene matches: 10. Germline CDR1 MNHEY, CDR2 SMNVEV (reference sequence). This CDR3 region has 14 residues.

This clone came up a few times. The V call is TRBV28, the J call TRBJ1-3, with D unresolved. Germline CDR1 MDHEN, CDR2 SYDVKM. The V end was cut by 5 bases, the J end by 4 bases, with 3 bases between. CDR3 length: 11 residues. Here the CDR3 DNA reads TGTGCCAGCAGTATAGGAAACACCATATATTTT. This encodes CASSIGNTIYF.

This clone was found once. Other DNA sequences in the same sample also yield this CDR3. This chain uses TRBV7-9 with TRBJ2-5; TRBD2 might be the D (6 bases). The germline gives CDR1 SEHNR, CDR2 FQNEAQ (reference sequence). The CDR3 spans 13 residues. V lost 0 bases and J lost 4, with 6 bases in between. This CDR3 is CASSLAGGETQYF. The CDR3 DNA follows: TGTGCCAGCAGCTTAGCCGGGGGAGAGACCCAGTACTTC.